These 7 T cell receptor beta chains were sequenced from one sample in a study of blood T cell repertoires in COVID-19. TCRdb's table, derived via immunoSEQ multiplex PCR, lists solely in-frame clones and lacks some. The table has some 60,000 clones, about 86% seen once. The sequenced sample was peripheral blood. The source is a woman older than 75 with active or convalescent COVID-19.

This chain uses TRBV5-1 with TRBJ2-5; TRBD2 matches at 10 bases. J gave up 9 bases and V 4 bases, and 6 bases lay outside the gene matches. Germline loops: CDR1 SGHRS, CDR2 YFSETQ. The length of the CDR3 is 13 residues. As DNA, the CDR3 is TGCGCCAGCAGCCCGACTAGCGGGCTGTCCCAGTACTTC. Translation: CASSPTSGLSQYF.

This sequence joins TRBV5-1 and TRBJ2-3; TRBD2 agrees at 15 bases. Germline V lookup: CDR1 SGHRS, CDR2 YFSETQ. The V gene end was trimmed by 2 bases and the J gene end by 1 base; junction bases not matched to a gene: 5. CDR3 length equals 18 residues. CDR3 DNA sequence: TGCGCCAGCAGCTTTGGGACTAGCGGGGGGTCCGGCACAGATACGCAGTATTTT. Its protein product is CASSFGTSGGSGTDTQYF.

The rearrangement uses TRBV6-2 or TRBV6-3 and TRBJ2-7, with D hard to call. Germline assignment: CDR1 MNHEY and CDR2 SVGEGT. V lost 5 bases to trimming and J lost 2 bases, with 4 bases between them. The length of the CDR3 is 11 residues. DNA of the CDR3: TGTGCCAGCAGTAGCGCCTACGAGCAGTACTTC. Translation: CASSSAYEQYF.

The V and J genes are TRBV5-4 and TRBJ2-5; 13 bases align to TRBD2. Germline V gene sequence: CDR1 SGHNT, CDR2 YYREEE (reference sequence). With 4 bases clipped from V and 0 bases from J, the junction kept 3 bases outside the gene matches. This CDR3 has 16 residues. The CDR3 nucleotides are TGTGCCAGCAGCCCGGGGACTAGCGGGAACCAAGAGACCCAGTACTTC. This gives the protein CASSPGTSGNQETQYF.

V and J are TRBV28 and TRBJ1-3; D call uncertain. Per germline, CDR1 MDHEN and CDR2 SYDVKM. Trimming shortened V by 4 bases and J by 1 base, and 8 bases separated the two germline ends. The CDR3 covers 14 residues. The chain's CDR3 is CASSSADSGNTIYF. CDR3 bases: TGTGCCAGCAGTTCCGCAGATTCTGGAAACACCATATATTTT.

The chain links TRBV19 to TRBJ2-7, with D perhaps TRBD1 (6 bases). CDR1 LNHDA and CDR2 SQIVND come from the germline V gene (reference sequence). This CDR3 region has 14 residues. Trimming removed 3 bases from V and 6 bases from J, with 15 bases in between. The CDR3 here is CASSIGAGDGEQYF. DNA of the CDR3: TGTGCCAGTAGTATTGGGGCAGGGGACGGCGAGCAGTACTTC.

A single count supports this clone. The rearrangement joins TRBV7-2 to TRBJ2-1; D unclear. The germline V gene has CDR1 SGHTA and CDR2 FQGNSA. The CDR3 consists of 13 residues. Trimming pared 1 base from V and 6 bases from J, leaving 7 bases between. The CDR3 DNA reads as TGTGCCAGCAGCTTAGTGGTAGCCAATGAGCAGTTCTTC. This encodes CASSLVVANEQFF.